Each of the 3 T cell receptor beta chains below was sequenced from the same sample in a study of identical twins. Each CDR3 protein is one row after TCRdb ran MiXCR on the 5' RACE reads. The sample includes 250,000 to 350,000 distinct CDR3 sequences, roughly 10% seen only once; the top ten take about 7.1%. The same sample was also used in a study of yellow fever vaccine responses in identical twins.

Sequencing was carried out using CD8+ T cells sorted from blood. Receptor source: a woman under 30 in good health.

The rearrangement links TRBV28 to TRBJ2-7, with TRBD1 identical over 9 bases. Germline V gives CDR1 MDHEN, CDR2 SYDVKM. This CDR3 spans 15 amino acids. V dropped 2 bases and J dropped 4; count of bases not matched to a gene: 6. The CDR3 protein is CASSLTGTGRYEQYF. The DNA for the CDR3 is TGTGCCAGCAGTTTAACCGGGACAGGGAGGTACGAGCAGTACTTC.

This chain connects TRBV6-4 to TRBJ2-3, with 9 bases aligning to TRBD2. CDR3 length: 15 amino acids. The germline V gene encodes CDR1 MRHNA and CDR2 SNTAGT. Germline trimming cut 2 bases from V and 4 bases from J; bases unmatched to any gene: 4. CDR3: CASSDKAGGSDTQYF. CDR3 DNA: TGTGCCAGCAGTGACAAAGCGGGGGGATCAGATACGCAGTATTTT.

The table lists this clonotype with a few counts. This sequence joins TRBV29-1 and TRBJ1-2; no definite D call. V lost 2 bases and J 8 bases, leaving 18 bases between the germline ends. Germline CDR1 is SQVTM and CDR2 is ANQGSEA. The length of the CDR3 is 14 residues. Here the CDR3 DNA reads TGCAGCGTTGAAACGGCGAACAGTCTTCGGGGCTACACCTTC. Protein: CSVETANSLRGYTF. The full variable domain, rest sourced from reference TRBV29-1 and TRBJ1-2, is SAVISQKPSRDICQRGTSLTIQCQVDSQVTMMFWYRQQPGQSLTLIATANQGSEATYESGFVIDKFPISRPNLTFSTLTVSNMSPEDSSIYLCSVETANSLRGYTFGSGTRLTVV.